The 32 T cell receptor beta chains listed next were all sequenced from one sample in a study of cytomegalovirus exposure and HLA in healthy donors. PCR employed 60 Vbeta and 13 Jbeta primers. The repertoire was sequenced with immunoSEQ multiplex PCR; TCRdb's copy has only in-frame clones and lacks some. The table has about 140,000 clones, approximately 82% seen once. Sequencing was carried out using PBMCs. These receptors all stem from a man younger than 45 in good health and CMV-seropositive.

V usage is TRBV9 and J usage is TRBJ1-1; D perhaps matches TRBD1 (5 bases). V lost 6 bases, J lost 2 bases, and 14 bases lay in between. This CDR3 has 14 residues. Germline assignment: CDR1 SGDLS and CDR2 YYNGEE. The CDR3 loop reads CASNSPGKNTEAFF. CDR3 nucleotide sequence: TGTGCCAGCAACTCCCCAGGGAAAAACACTGAAGCTTTCTTT.

The chain combines TRBV6-5 with TRBJ2-2, with 7 bases matching TRBD2. The CDR3 consists of 16 residues. Germline assignment: CDR1 MNHEY and CDR2 SVGAGI. Trimming at V came to 0 bases and at J to 5 bases, leaving 6 bases not matched to a gene. The CDR3 loop is CASSYSGGARTGELFF. As DNA, the CDR3 is TGTGCCAGCAGTTACTCGGGAGGGGCGAGGACCGGGGAGCTGTTTTTT.

This clone was detected only once. The genes are TRBV19 and TRBJ1-2; D remains ambiguous. This CDR3 region has 11 residues. Germline V lookup: CDR1 LNHDA, CDR2 SQIVND (reference sequence). V lost 5 bases and J 8 bases, leaving 9 bases between the germline ends. The chain's CDR3 is CASSGGFGYTF. The CDR3 DNA reads as TGTGCCAGTAGTGGCGGGTTCGGCTACACCTTC.

The chain carries TRBV6-1 and TRBJ2-5; D is uncertain. The CDR3 extends over 13 amino acids. The V end was cut by 0 bases, the J end by 5 bases, with 7 bases between. Germline CDR1 and CDR2: MNHNS and SASEGT. The CDR3 loop reads CASSEAPGETQYF. CDR3 bases: TGTGCCAGCAGTGAAGCCCCCGGGGAGACCCAGTACTTC.

This rearrangement joins TRBV5-4 to TRBJ2-6; TRBD1 matches 8 bases. The length of the CDR3 is 15 residues. Germline CDR1 SGHNT, CDR2 YYREEE (reference sequence). Trimming took 4 bases from V and 8 from J; bases not matched to a gene: 8. This CDR3 is CASSRPGQASNVLTF. In nucleotides, the CDR3 is TGTGCCAGCAGCCGGCCGGGACAGGCGTCCAACGTCCTGACTTTC.

The chain recombines TRBV15 with TRBJ1-3, with D possibly matching TRBD1 (6 bases). Germline V gene sequence: CDR1 LNHNV, CDR2 YYDKDF (reference sequence). With 2 bases removed from V and 3 bases from J, the gap between germline ends came to 11 bases. CDR3 length: 15 amino acids. The CDR3 loop is CATSRQGTFGNTIYF. The CDR3 nucleotides are TGTGCCACCAGCAGACAGGGGACCTTTGGAAACACCATATATTTT.

A single count supports this clone. This chain's CDR3 is CASSRLSNQPQHF. DNA of the CDR3: TGTGCCAGCAGCCGTTTAAGCAATCAGCCCCAGCATTTT. The gene calls are TRBV28 and TRBJ1-5; D is unresolved. The CDR3 consists of 13 residues. Germline V gene lookup returns CDR1 MDHEN and CDR2 SYDVKM. V lost 6 bases and J 1 base, leaving 7 bases between the germline ends.

The CDR3 loop reads CSVEGWGGRNEKLFF. The CDR3 DNA is TGCAGCGTTGAAGGGTGGGGGGGTCGCAATGAAAAACTGTTTTTT. The chain employs TRBV29-1 and TRBJ1-4, with D maybe TRBD1 (5 bases). CDR3 size: 15 residues. Germline V gene sequence: CDR1 SQVTM, CDR2 ANQGSEA. Trimming took 1 base from V and 5 from J, leaving 14 bases between them.

The chain is built from TRBV28 and TRBJ2-7, with 9 positions matching TRBD1. Germline trimming cut 5 bases from V and 2 bases from J; bases unmatched to any gene: 4. Germline lookup yields CDR1 MDHEN and CDR2 SYDVKM. There are 14 residues in the CDR3. The CDR3 protein is CASSGGQGTYEQYF. CDR3 nucleotides: TGTGCCAGCAGTGGGGGACAGGGTACCTACGAGCAGTACTTC.

This clone was found once. This chain uses TRBV21-1 with TRBJ2-1; the listed D gene, TRBD2, was not tested against the DNA. TRBV21-1 is marked as a pseudogene. There are 16 residues in the CDR3. DNA of the CDR3: TGTGCCAGCAGCAAAGACGGCGGGCTCCTGACTGAAGAGCAGTTCTTC. Protein: CASSKDGGLLTEEQFF.

The chain links TRBV4-1 to TRBJ2-1; TRBD2 aligns across 11 bases. With V trimmed by 3 bases and J by 1 base, 5 bases remained unmatched. There are 17 residues in the CDR3. The V gene's germline CDR1 is MGHRA and CDR2 YSYEKL. The CDR3 spells CASSHLSGRASYNEQFF. Written as DNA, the CDR3 is TGCGCCAGCAGCCACCTTAGCGGGAGGGCGTCCTACAATGAGCAGTTCTTC.

The chain uses TRBV27 and TRBJ2-3, with D tentatively TRBD1 (6 bases). The CDR3 is 15 amino acids. Germline V gene sequence: CDR1 MNHEY, CDR2 SMNVEV (reference sequence). Trimming removed 4 bases at V and 6 bases at J, with 17 bases between. CDR3 nucleotides: TGTGCCAGCAGTTCCCGGCGGCTCCAGGGGGATACGCAGTATTTT. Translating it yields CASSSRRLQGDTQYF.

This chain connects TRBV28 to TRBJ2-7, with D possibly TRBD1 on 6 matching bases. CDR3 length: 15 residues. Between the trimmed V and J ends, which lost 6 bases and 1 base, there was a span of 16 bases. CDR1 is MDHEN, CDR2 SYDVKM, per germline. DNA of the CDR3: TGTGCCAGCAGCCGACTCACAGGGAAGTCCTACGAGCAGTACTTC. Translated, it gives CASSRLTGKSYEQYF.

The chain has TRBV6-1 and TRBJ2-7, with D tentatively TRBD2 (5 bases). V shed 1 base and J shed 7 bases, with 14 bases lying between them. Looked up from germline, CDR1 is MNHNS and CDR2 is SASEGT. There are 14 residues in the CDR3. CDR3 nucleotides: TGTGCCAGCAGTGAAGACGGCCCCAGAGGGGAGCAGTACTTC. Translated, it gives CASSEDGPRGEQYF.

The chain couples TRBV5-5 to TRBJ1-5; D not certain. Germline V lookup: CDR1 SGHKS, CDR2 YYEKEE (reference sequence). Trimming pared 0 bases from V and 0 bases from J, leaving 10 bases between. The CDR3 has 16 amino acids. This chain's CDR3 is CASSLVPIGSNQPQHF. CDR3 DNA sequence: TGTGCCAGCAGCTTGGTCCCAATCGGTAGCAATCAGCCCCAGCATTTT.

The chain carries TRBV19 and TRBJ1-4, with 8 bases fitting TRBD1. The J segment lost 8 bases and the V segment lost 2 bases, leaving 7 bases of the junction unmatched. The CDR3 is 15 amino acids. Per germline, CDR1 LNHDA and CDR2 SQIVND (reference sequence). The CDR3 DNA sequence: TGTGCCAGTAGTATACAGGGGGCTCAGGGCGAAAAACTGTTTTTT. Amino acid sequence: CASSIQGAQGEKLFF.

The chain joins TRBV11-3 to TRBJ1-4, with D unclear. Between the trimmed V and J ends, which lost 3 bases and 4 bases, there was a span of 9 bases. The CDR3 has 14 amino acids. Per the germline V gene, CDR1 is SGHNT and CDR2 is YENEEA. DNA for the CDR3: TGTGCCAGCAGCTTCCCAGGCAGTAATGAAAAACTGTTTTTT. Its protein product is CASSFPGSNEKLFF.

This chain links TRBV7-9 with TRBJ2-7, with a possible D match to TRBD2 (7 bases). The CDR3 has 12 residues. Germline lookup yields CDR1 SEHNR and CDR2 FQNEAQ (reference sequence). V was cut by 5 bases and J by 6 bases, with 11 bases left in between. CDR3 DNA: TGTGCCAGCAGCCTCCGGGGGGCCGAGCAGTACTTC. Encoded protein: CASSLRGAEQYF.

The chain is built from TRBV5-4 and TRBJ2-7; 8 nucleotides line up with TRBD1. The CDR3 consists of 16 residues. CDR1 SGHNT and CDR2 YYREEE come from the germline V gene (reference sequence). The trim removed 3 bases at V and 5 bases at J, leaving 13 bases unmatched. The CDR3 coding sequence is TGTGCCAGCAGCTCCCCCTCAGGGGGCTCGGCGGACGAGCAGTACTTC. It specifies CASSSPSGGSADEQYF.

The V call is TRBV12-5, the J call TRBJ1-5; the match to TRBD1 covers 9 bases. The CDR3 is 15 residues long. Germline assignment: CDR1 LGHNT and CDR2 FRNRAP. Unmatched junction bases numbered 12, after V lost 6 bases and J lost 9 bases. This chain's CDR3 is CASGSDRGGVGPQHF. Written as DNA, the CDR3 is TGTGCTAGTGGGTCCGACAGGGGGGGGGTTGGGCCCCAGCATTTT.

The genes are TRBV15 and TRBJ2-3; 8 bases line up with TRBD2. Looked up from germline, CDR1 is LNHNV and CDR2 is YYDKDF (reference sequence). The V and J ends lost 1 base and 2 bases, in that order; junction bases with no gene match: 2. The length of the CDR3 is 15 residues. DNA of the CDR3: TGTGCCACCAGCAGAGCCGGGGGGGACACAGATACGCAGTATTTT. The encoded protein is CATSRAGGDTDTQYF.

The chain uses TRBV27 and TRBJ2-7; TRBD2 aligns across 7 bases. From germline, CDR1 is MNHEY and CDR2 SMNVEV (reference sequence). This CDR3 has 14 amino acids. V lost 3 bases, J lost 5 bases, and 7 bases stayed unmatched. CDR3 sequence: CASSLREGLNEQYF. The CDR3, as DNA: TGTGCCAGCAGTTTGAGGGAGGGCCTTAACGAGCAGTACTTC.

The chain uses TRBV2 and TRBJ2-3, with 8 nucleotides matching TRBD2. The CDR3 loop spans 15 amino acids. Germline V gene sequence: CDR1 SNHLY, CDR2 FYNNEI. V shed 9 bases, J shed 2 bases, and the junction held 10 bases outside the gene matches. CDR3 sequence: CASTAGLAPTDTQYF. Here the CDR3 DNA reads TGTGCCAGTACCGCTGGACTAGCACCCACAGATACGCAGTATTTT.

A single count supports this clone. The V and J genes are TRBV21-1 and TRBJ1-5; the table's D call, TRBD1, has no DNA check behind it. TRBV21-1 is noted as a pseudogene. CDR3 length equals 16 residues. CDR3 sequence: CASSIFQGLGKRPQHF. CDR3 coding DNA: TGTGCCAGCAGCATATTCCAGGGGCTTGGTAAGCGGCCCCAGCATTTT.

The chain combines TRBV5-1 with TRBJ2-5; 10 positions agree with TRBD2. V lost 1 base and J lost 2; bases outside the gene matches: 2. This CDR3 contains 15 residues. Germline CDR1 reads SGHRS; CDR2 reads YFSETQ. The CDR3 protein is CASSLNSGGQETQYF. The CDR3, as DNA: TGCGCCAGCAGCTTGAATAGCGGGGGGCAAGAGACCCAGTACTTC.

In its sample, this clone was seen a few times. The chain carries TRBV6-1 and TRBJ1-6; D is ambiguous. This CDR3 spans 15 amino acids. The ends were cut back, 3 bases at V and 7 bases at J, with 13 bases in the middle. From germline, CDR1 is MNHNS and CDR2 SASEGT. CDR3 bases: TGTGCCAGCAGTGAGGCCGGAACAGTCAATTCACCCCTCCACTTT. Encoded protein: CASSEAGTVNSPLHF.

This clone was counted a single time. The genes are TRBV5-1 and TRBJ2-1; TRBD1 is a possible D gene (5 bases). V was pared by 2 bases and J by 5 bases, with 14 bases between. Germline-derived CDR1 and CDR2 are SGHRS and YFSETQ. The CDR3 is made up of 15 amino acids. This chain's CDR3 is CASSLGHPTDNEQFF. CDR3 nucleotides: TGCGCCAGCAGCTTAGGACACCCTACTGACAATGAGCAGTTCTTC.

This clone was seen a handful of times. This rearrangement joins TRBV2 to TRBJ2-5, with a possible D match to TRBD2 (6 bases). CDR1 and CDR2 (germline): SNHLY, FYNNEI. The CDR3 is made up of 14 amino acids. V was cut by 4 bases and J by 4 bases, with 13 bases left in between. The CDR3 spells CASSASGGGETQYF. The CDR3 DNA reads TGTGCCAGCAGTGCGTCCGGGGGTGGAGAGACCCAGTACTTC.

The chain uses TRBV28 and TRBJ1-2; D remains unclear. The V end lost 4 bases, the J end lost 0 bases, and 12 bases lay between the germline ends. Germline V CDR1 and CDR2: MDHEN, SYDVKM. The CDR3 sequence is 15 residues long. The DNA for the CDR3 is TGTGCCAGCAGTTCGCAGGATCGACCTAACTATGGCTACACCTTC. Its protein product is CASSSQDRPNYGYTF.

The J gene is TRBJ2-3, the V gene TRBV5-1; perhaps TRBD1 as D (6 bases). CDR3 length: 14 residues. Germline assignment: CDR1 SGHRS and CDR2 YFSETQ. The V end was cut by 5 bases, the J end by 0 bases, with 10 bases between. The CDR3 sequence: CASRGQPSTDTQYF. The CDR3 DNA is TGCGCCAGCAGAGGACAGCCTAGCACAGATACGCAGTATTTT.

The chain is built from TRBV15 and TRBJ2-7; TRBD1 is a possible D gene (5 bases). The CDR3 is 14 amino acids. V lost 3 bases, J lost 2 bases, and 11 bases lay in between. Germline V lookup: CDR1 LNHNV, CDR2 YYDKDF (reference sequence). This CDR3 is CATSRTAGTYEQYF. The CDR3 DNA reads as TGTGCCACCAGCAGGACGGCAGGGACCTACGAGCAGTACTTC.

The genes are TRBV5-4 and TRBJ2-3, with D possibly being TRBD1 (6 bases). The CDR3 length is 15 residues. The germline CDR1 and CDR2 sequences are SGHNT and YYREEE (reference sequence). Trimming left V 4 bases short and J 5 bases short, with 17 bases between. CDR3 nucleotides: TGTGCCAGCAGCGTACGGACTTCAGGGGTAGATACGCAGTATTTT. Amino acid sequence: CASSVRTSGVDTQYF.